Shown below are 25 T cell receptor beta chains from a single sample sequenced in a study of blood T cell repertoires in COVID-19. Method: immunoSEQ multiplex PCR; TCRdb's copy keeps in-frame clones and lacks some. Of about 240,000 clones in the sample, roughly 89% were seen once. Material for sequencing was PBMCs or T cells enriched from blood (not recorded which). The receptors were sampled from a woman aged 30 to 39 who had recovered from COVID-19.

This clone has just a few counts. This chain connects TRBV11-3 to TRBJ2-1, with 8 bases fitting TRBD2. Losses at the gene ends were 5 bases for V and 5 bases for J; bases not matched to a gene: 8. CDR1 is SGHNT and CDR2 is YENEEA in the germline V gene. This CDR3 is 15 amino acids long. The CDR3 reads CASSPPTSGDNEQFF. The CDR3 nucleotides read TGTGCCAGCAGCCCCCCCACTAGCGGTGACAATGAGCAGTTCTTC.

V gene TRBV30 combines with J gene TRBJ1-5; TRBD1 matches at 11 bases. The CDR3 contains 16 residues. Trimming took 2 bases from V and 6 from J; bases not matched to a gene: 9. Germline lookup yields CDR1 GTSNPN and CDR2 SVGIG (reference sequence). The CDR3 region has the DNA TGTGCCTGGAGTCGCGGACAGGGGGCGATCTTTCAGCCCCAGCATTTT. This encodes CAWSRGQGAIFQPQHF. The entire variable domain, with the rest obtained from reference TRBV30 and TRBJ1-5, is as follows: SQTIHQWPATLVQPVGSPLSLECTVEGTSNPNLYWYRQAAGRGLQLLFYSVGIGQISSEVPQNLSASRPQDRQFILSSKKLLLSDSGFYLCAWSRGQGAIFQPQHFGDGTRLSIL.

V is TRBV4-2 and J is TRBJ1-3; no definite D call. Trimming cost V 0 bases and J 0 bases, with 15 bases left between them. This CDR3 is built from 18 residues. Germline V gene sequence: CDR1 LGHNA, CDR2 YNFKEQ. This CDR3 reads CASSQEGLRSGSGNTIYF. The CDR3 nucleotides are TGTGCCAGCAGCCAAGAGGGTCTAAGGTCAGGCTCTGGAAACACCATATATTTT.

The chain links TRBV5-4 to TRBJ1-1, with D unresolved. Between the trimmed V and J ends, which lost 0 bases and 7 bases, there was a span of 4 bases. CDR1 and CDR2 from the germline V gene are SGHNT and YYREEE (reference sequence). The CDR3 spans 11 residues. CDR3 sequence: CASSLDLEAFF. The CDR3 coding sequence is TGTGCCAGCAGCTTGGATCTTGAAGCTTTCTTT.

The chain is built from TRBV10-3 and TRBJ2-7; D gene ambiguous. V was shortened by 2 bases and J by 2 bases, with 13 bases between the two germline ends. This CDR3 is 15 amino acids long. Germline CDR1 is ENHRY and CDR2 is SYGVKD. Written as DNA, the CDR3 is TGTGCCATCAGTGAGGAGGTCTCGGTCCCCTACGAGCAGTACTTC. Its protein is CAISEEVSVPYEQYF.

The V call is TRBV4-1, the J call TRBJ1-4; weak D call: TRBD1 (5 bases). Germline V gene data show CDR1 as MGHRA and CDR2 as YSYEKL. V was trimmed by 0 bases and J by 4 bases, leaving 15 bases between them. CDR3 length: 17 residues. The CDR3 reads CASSQEGGAVGNEKLFF. The CDR3, as DNA: TGCGCCAGCAGCCAAGAAGGTGGGGCGGTGGGTAATGAAAAACTGTTTTTT.

Here the CDR3 reads CASSLHWNEQFF. For the CDR3, the DNA is TGTGCCAGCAGCTTACACTGGAATGAGCAGTTCTTC. This rearrangement joins TRBV11-2 to TRBJ2-1; D gene ambiguous. The CDR3 has 12 residues. The V gene's germline CDR1 is SGHAT and CDR2 FQNNGV. Trimming took 2 bases from V and 7 from J, leaving 6 bases between them. The full variable domain, completed using reference TRBV11-2 and TRBJ2-1, is EAGVAQSPRYKIIEKRQSVAFWCNPISGHATLYWYQQILGQGPKLLIQFQNNGVVDDSQLPKDRFSAERLKGVDSTLKIQPAKLEDSAVYLCASSLHWNEQFFGPGTRLTVL.

CDR3 sequence reads: CASGIGQGGQPQHF. The CDR3 DNA reads TGTGCCAGCGGAATTGGACAGGGAGGTCAGCCCCAGCATTTT. This chain connects TRBV6-6 to TRBJ1-5; the match to TRBD1 covers 8 bases. Germline values: CDR1 MNHNY, CDR2 SVGAGI (reference sequence). The CDR3 length is 14 residues. V trimming: 8 bases; J trimming: 6 bases; junction bases outside the gene matches: 9.

The J gene is TRBJ1-1, the V gene TRBV30; D unclear. V was shortened by 5 bases and J by 0 bases, with 19 bases between the two germline ends. CDR1 and CDR2 from the germline V gene are GTSNPN and SVGIG (reference sequence). There are 16 residues in the CDR3. CDR3 sequence: CAWVGRGRVVNTEAFF. The CDR3, as DNA: TGTGCCTGGGTGGGAAGAGGGAGGGTCGTGAACACTGAAGCTTTCTTT.

This sequence joins TRBV6-5 and TRBJ2-1; 7 bases are a match to TRBD2. This CDR3 spans 13 amino acids. J lost 10 bases, V lost 6 bases, and 9 bases had no gene match. Germline V gene sequence: CDR1 MNHEY, CDR2 SVGAGI. CDR3 nucleotides: TGTGCCAGCAGCCTCCCGGTTAGCGGGGAGCAGTTCTTC. Its translation is CASSLPVSGEQFF.

This chain connects TRBV7-8 to TRBJ1-3, with D possibly being TRBD1 (5 bases). The germline V and J ends were trimmed by 5 bases and 0 bases, with 14 bases remaining between them. The V gene's germline CDR1 is SGHVS and CDR2 FQNEAQ. The CDR3 sequence is 16 residues long. The CDR3 sequence is CASSTPTVISGNTIYF. The CDR3 DNA sequence: TGTGCCAGCAGCACACCGACAGTGATCTCTGGAAACACCATATATTTT.

The rearrangement uses TRBV2 and TRBJ1-1, with D possibly being TRBD1 (5 bases). The CDR3 consists of 15 residues. Trimming stripped 7 bases from V and 0 bases from J, with 15 bases between. From germline, CDR1 is SNHLY and CDR2 FYNNEI. The CDR3 reads CASNLPAGMNTEAFF. CDR3 sequence (DNA): TGTGCCAGCAACCTCCCCGCAGGGATGAACACTGAAGCTTTCTTT.

The table lists this clone with a few counts. The V gene is TRBV12-5, the J gene TRBJ2-3, with D unresolved. Trimming left V 7 bases short and J 4 bases short, with 15 bases between. CDR3 length equals 14 residues. CDR1 is LGHNT and CDR2 is FRNRAP in the germline V gene. DNA of the CDR3: TGTGCTAGTGCACCCCCGAATGGAGCAGATACGCAGTATTTT. It specifies CASAPPNGADTQYF.

V gene TRBV7-2 combines with J gene TRBJ1-6; TRBD1 is a possible D gene (5 bases). The CDR3 length is 15 residues. Between the trimmed V and J ends, which lost 2 bases and 5 bases, there was a span of 10 bases. CDR1 SGHTA and CDR2 FQGNSA come from the germline V gene. The CDR3 protein is CASSLTSGDNSPLHF. CDR3 bases: TGTGCCAGCAGCTTAACCTCGGGGGATAATTCACCCCTCCACTTT. Full variable domain (remainder filled in from reference TRBV7-2 and TRBJ1-6): GAGVSQSPSNKVTEKGKDVELRCDPISGHTALYWYRQSLGQGLEFLIYFQGNSAPDKSGLPSDRFSAERTGGSVSTLTIQRTQQEDSAVYLCASSLTSGDNSPLHFGNGTRLTVT.

The CDR3, as DNA: TGTGCCAGCACTAAATCCTGGACAGGGGCCCCCTACGAGCAGTACTTC. It is translated as CASTKSWTGAPYEQYF. The rearrangement uses TRBV27 and TRBJ2-7; TRBD1 agrees at 9 bases. CDR3 size: 16 residues. Looked up from germline, CDR1 is MNHEY and CDR2 is SMNVEV (reference sequence). J gave up 2 bases and V 7 bases, and 12 bases lay outside the gene matches.

The chain has TRBV28 and TRBJ1-6; D call uncertain. The V gene's germline CDR1 is MDHEN and CDR2 SYDVKM. V was clipped by 6 bases and J by 6 bases, with 9 bases between them. The CDR3 is made up of 13 amino acids. CDR3 residues: CASRVQANSPLHF. The CDR3 region has the DNA TGTGCCAGCAGGGTCCAGGCTAATTCACCCCTCCACTTT.

This sequence joins TRBV6-6 and TRBJ1-1, with no clear D. V lost 4 bases and J 4 bases, leaving 10 bases between the germline ends. The germline CDR1 and CDR2 sequences are MNHNY and SVGAGI (reference sequence). This CDR3 spans 13 amino acids. The DNA of the CDR3 is TGTGCCAGCAGTTCCGCGGGAGGCACTGAAGCTTTCTTT. Its translation: CASSSAGGTEAFF.

The rearrangement joins TRBV28 to TRBJ2-7; 10 nucleotides agree with TRBD2. Per germline, CDR1 MDHEN and CDR2 SYDVKM. With V trimmed by 2 bases and J by 4 bases, 5 bases remained unmatched. This CDR3 is built from 15 residues. The CDR3 DNA reads TGTGCCAGCAGTTTAAAACTAGCGGGAATGTACGAGCAGTACTTC. It is translated as CASSLKLAGMYEQYF.

The sample holds one count of this clone. The rearrangement joins TRBV21-1 to TRBJ2-1; TRBD2 reflects the table's D call only, with no check against the DNA. TRBV21-1 is tagged as a pseudogene. The CDR3 runs 17 residues. For the CDR3, the DNA is TGTGCCAGCAGCACCATAATAAACAGGGAGGGATACAATGAGCAGTTCTTC. This sequence encodes CASSTIINREGYNEQFF.

The V and J genes are TRBV5-3 and TRBJ2-1; 10 nucleotides match TRBD2. TRBV5-3 is an open reading frame, and its role is uncertain. The CDR3 has 19 amino acids. The V segment lost 1 base and the J segment 0 bases; nucleotides outside the gene matches: 10. CDR3 in DNA: TGTGCCAGAAGCTTGAAGGCTAGCGGGAGACCCACCTCCTACAATGAGCAGTTCTTC. This codes for CARSLKASGRPTSYNEQFF.

This clone has just a few counts. The chain joins TRBV5-1 to TRBJ2-2; 7 bases match TRBD1. V lost 5 bases to trimming and J lost 5 bases; unmatched junction nucleotides: 3. Germline CDR1 and CDR2: SGHRS and YFSETQ. The CDR3 length is 13 residues. Here the CDR3 DNA reads TGCGCCAGCAGTGGACAGGATACCGGGGAGCTGTTTTTT. Residues: CASSGQDTGELFF.

This clone was recorded a few times. The chain is built from TRBV30 and TRBJ1-6; 7 bases map to TRBD1. Germline V gene lookup returns CDR1 GTSNPN and CDR2 SVGIG (reference sequence). V shed 6 bases, J shed 7 bases, and the junction held 6 bases outside the gene matches. This CDR3 spans 13 amino acids. The CDR3 DNA follows: TGTGCCTGTAGGGACAGACCAAATTCACCCCTCCACTTT. Its protein is CACRDRPNSPLHF. Based on the CDR3 plus reference TRBV30 and TRBJ1-6, the full variable domain is SQTIHQWPATLVQPVGSPLSLECTVEGTSNPNLYWYRQAAGRGLQLLFYSVGIGQISSEVPQNLSASRPQDRQFILSSKKLLLSDSGFYLCACRDRPNSPLHFGNGTRLTVT.

The chain joins TRBV5-1 to TRBJ2-2, with a weak D call TRBD2 (6 bases). V was cut by 4 bases and J by 0 bases, with 7 bases left in between. The germline CDR1 and CDR2 sequences are SGHRS and YFSETQ. This CDR3 has 14 residues. The CDR3 nucleotides read TGCGCCAGCAGCGCGGGACCGAACACCGGGGAGCTGTTTTTT. It is translated as CASSAGPNTGELFF. Looking up the rest from reference TRBV5-1 and TRBJ2-2 gives the full variable domain: KAGVTQTPRYLIKTRGQQVTLSCSPISGHRSVSWYQQTPGQGLQFLFEYFSETQRNKGNFPGRFSGRQFSNSRSEMNVSTLELGDSALYLCASSAGPNTGELFFGEGSRLTVL.

V and J are TRBV5-4 and TRBJ1-2, with a possible D match to TRBD1 (6 bases). The CDR3 is made up of 17 amino acids. CDR1 SGHNT and CDR2 YYREEE come from the germline V gene (reference sequence). V lost 4 bases to trimming and J lost 1 base, with 20 bases between them. The CDR3 region is CASSRGTGNLHNYGYTF. The CDR3 DNA is TGTGCCAGCAGCCGAGGTACAGGGAATCTACATAACTATGGCTACACCTTC. The variable domain in full, completed from reference TRBV5-4 and TRBJ1-2, reads ETGVTQSPTHLIKTRGQQVTLRCSSQSGHNTVSWYQQALGQGPQFIFQYYREEENGRGNFPPRFSGLQFPNYSSELNVNALELDDSALYLCASSRGTGNLHNYGYTFGSGTRLTVV.

The chain recombines TRBV19 with TRBJ1-2, with a weak D call TRBD1 (5 bases). The CDR3 loop spans 14 amino acids. The V gene lost 2 bases and the J gene lost 3 bases, with 10 bases spanning the gap. In germline, CDR1 is LNHDA, CDR2 SQIVND (reference sequence). In DNA form, the CDR3 reads TGTGCCAGTAGTATACCAGGGACTTACTATGGCTACACCTTC. It encodes CASSIPGTYYGYTF.